A selection of T cell receptor beta chains follows, all from one sample in a study of blood T cell repertoires in COVID-19. Measured with immunoSEQ multiplex PCR; TCRdb has only the in-frame clones, and not every one. The profile covers about 140,000 clones, with about 92% appearing a single time and roughly 1.6% taken by the ten largest. Sequences were obtained from peripheral blood. These receptors originate from a human donor in a cohort sampled during active COVID-19. The CDR3 runs from the conserved cysteine through the conserved F or W. Each record gives: clone size, V gene, D gene, J gene, CDR3 DNA, CDR3 protein. D genes are given only for firm matches. For some rows the clone size is stated as once, few or many, or as a class when expanded; others skip it.

clone_size: -; v_call: TRBV4-1; d_call: TRBD1; j_call: TRBJ1-2; cdr3_nt: TGCGCCAGCAGCCAAGAAAGGACAGGTTTTACGGGCTACACCTTC; cdr3_aa: CASSQERTGFTGYTF
clone_size: few; v_call: TRBV6-6; d_call: -; j_call: TRBJ1-5; cdr3_nt: TGTGCCAGCAGTTACTGGGCAGCCAATCAGCCCCAGCATTTT; cdr3_aa: CASSYWAANQPQHF
clone_size: -; v_call: TRBV14; d_call: TRBD1; j_call: TRBJ1-6; cdr3_nt: TGTGCCAGCAGCCTAACGACAGGGGGCTTTTCCCTCCACTTT; cdr3_aa: CASSLTTGGFSLHF
clone_size: -; v_call: TRBV7-2; d_call: TRBD1; j_call: TRBJ2-1; cdr3_nt: TGTGCCAGCAGCTTAGACCGGACAGGTTACAATGAGCAGTTCTTC; cdr3_aa: CASSLDRTGYNEQFF
clone_size: -; v_call: TRBV19; d_call: TRBD2; j_call: TRBJ2-7; cdr3_nt: TGTGCCAGTAGTTCTCGGACTAGCGGGGGGGCGAGGGAGCAGTACTTC; cdr3_aa: CASSSRTSGGAREQYF
clone_size: -; v_call: TRBV29-1; d_call: -; j_call: TRBJ1-2; cdr3_nt: TGCAGCGTCGATGGGCAGTATAATGGCTACACCTTC; cdr3_aa: CSVDGQYNGYTF
clone_size: few; v_call: TRBV27; d_call: -; j_call: TRBJ2-3; cdr3_nt: TGTGCCAGCAGTTTTCGGGCAGGGGCCACAGATACGCAGTATTTT; cdr3_aa: CASSFRAGATDTQYF
clone_size: -; v_call: TRBV10-2; d_call: -; j_call: TRBJ2-1; cdr3_nt: TGCGCCAGCAGTGATCGGGGTCGGCAGTTCTTC; cdr3_aa: CASSDRGRQFF
clone_size: -; v_call: TRBV6-4; d_call: TRBD1; j_call: TRBJ1-6; cdr3_nt: TGTGCCAGCAGTGACTCGACAGGGGGTAATTCACCCCTCCACTTT; cdr3_aa: CASSDSTGGNSPLHF
clone_size: -; v_call: TRBV13; d_call: -; j_call: TRBJ1-2; cdr3_nt: TGTGCCAGCAGCCCTCGTAGAGGGGGGGACTATGGCTACACCTTC; cdr3_aa: CASSPRRGGDYGYTF
clone_size: -; v_call: TRBV29-1; d_call: -; j_call: TRBJ2-3; cdr3_nt: TGCAGCGTTGATACCCAGGGTGCAGATACGCAGTATTTT; cdr3_aa: CSVDTQGADTQYF
clone_size: -; v_call: TRBV5-1; d_call: -; j_call: TRBJ1-1; cdr3_nt: TGCGCCAGCAGCTTGGATGTGGTCGCGGACACTGAAGCTTTCTTT; cdr3_aa: CASSLDVVADTEAFF
clone_size: -; v_call: TRBV5-8; d_call: -; j_call: TRBJ1-5; cdr3_nt: TGTGCCAGCAGCTTGGTTAGGGGTAGCAATCAGCCCCAGCATTTT; cdr3_aa: CASSLVRGSNQPQHF
clone_size: -; v_call: TRBV7-2; d_call: -; j_call: TRBJ2-1; cdr3_nt: TGTGCCAGCACCGTTACGGGGGGCCTTCGGGAGCAGTTCTTC; cdr3_aa: CASTVTGGLREQFF
clone_size: -; v_call: TRBV5-1; d_call: TRBD2; j_call: TRBJ2-2; cdr3_nt: TGCGCCAGCAGCTTAAGCGGGGGGACCGGGGAGCTGTTTTTT; cdr3_aa: CASSLSGGTGELFF
clone_size: once; v_call: TRBV11-2; d_call: TRBD2; j_call: TRBJ2-1; cdr3_nt: TGTGCCAGCAGCCTCACGGGCGGGGGGGCCTTAGAGCAGTTCTTC; cdr3_aa: CASSLTGGGALEQFF
clone_size: -; v_call: TRBV21-1; d_call: -; j_call: TRBJ2-5; cdr3_nt: TGTGCCAGCAGCAAACCGTGGGACAGGGGGCTTGAGACCCAGTACTTC; cdr3_aa: CASSKPWDRGLETQYF
clone_size: -; v_call: TRBV9; d_call: -; j_call: TRBJ1-2; cdr3_nt: TGTGCCAGCAGCGCCGGGGACACTAACTATGGCTACACCTTC; cdr3_aa: CASSAGDTNYGYTF
clone_size: once; v_call: TRBV7-9; d_call: -; j_call: TRBJ1-1; cdr3_nt: TGTGCCAGCAGCCGAGCGGGGGAGGAAACTGAAGCTTTCTTT; cdr3_aa: CASSRAGEETEAFF
clone_size: -; v_call: TRBV20-1; d_call: -; j_call: TRBJ1-2; cdr3_nt: TGCAGTGCTAGTGCCCTGGTCAGGTCAAACTATGGCTACACCTTC; cdr3_aa: CSASALVRSNYGYTF
clone_size: few; v_call: TRBV9; d_call: -; j_call: TRBJ2-7; cdr3_nt: TGTGCCAGCAGCGTAGGACGCGGGGCGCTGGGCGAGCAGTACTTC; cdr3_aa: CASSVGRGALGEQYF
clone_size: once; v_call: TRBV7-3; d_call: TRBD1; j_call: TRBJ2-7; cdr3_nt: TGTGCCAGCAGCTCGAACGGACAGGGGGCGGAAGAGCAGTACTTC; cdr3_aa: CASSSNGQGAEEQYF
clone_size: -; v_call: TRBV7-9; d_call: -; j_call: TRBJ2-3; cdr3_nt: TGTGCCAGCAGCTTAGATTCAGGGGAGACAGATACGCAGTATTTT; cdr3_aa: CASSLDSGETDTQYF
clone_size: -; v_call: TRBV5-1; d_call: TRBD2; j_call: TRBJ2-7; cdr3_nt: TGCGCCAGCAGCTTGCTCCCGGGTAGCGGGAACTCCTACGAGCAGTACTTC; cdr3_aa: CASSLLPGSGNSYEQYF
clone_size: -; v_call: TRBV9; d_call: -; j_call: TRBJ1-1; cdr3_nt: TGTGCCAGCAGCGTAGGATGGGCTTGGAACACTGAAGCTTTCTTT; cdr3_aa: CASSVGWAWNTEAFF
clone_size: -; v_call: TRBV6-5; d_call: -; j_call: TRBJ2-1; cdr3_nt: TGTGCCAGCAGTCAGGGTTACAATGAGCAGTTCTTC; cdr3_aa: CASSQGYNEQFF
clone_size: -; v_call: TRBV11-2; d_call: -; j_call: TRBJ1-2; cdr3_nt: TGTGCCAGCAGCTTAGCGGGTTATGGGTACAACTATGGCTACACCTTC; cdr3_aa: CASSLAGYGYNYGYTF
clone_size: -; v_call: TRBV7-2; d_call: -; j_call: TRBJ2-2; cdr3_nt: TGTGCCAGCAGCCTACTAGGAACCGGGGAGCTGTTTTTT; cdr3_aa: CASSLLGTGELFF